This T cell receptor (beta chain) was recovered during a study of blood T cell repertoires in COVID-19. Study as a whole: Acute-phase and convalescent COVID-19 samples originated in the United States, Italy and Spain.

As handled by the study authors: Estimated nucleated cell counts came from reference gene primer amplification. Profiling relied on immunoSEQ multiplex PCR, and the TCRdb table lists in-frame clones only, not all of them. V and J calls and clone size follow that table, whereas D and trimming were derived from the DNA. The data show over 200,000 clones, around 80% seen once. Ages ranged from roughly 18 to 100 years, with residence in approximately 25 US areas. Participant reports of clinical history set cohort assignment. The CDR3 has 16 amino acids. Germline lookup yields CDR1 SGHNT and CDR2 YENEEA. Trimming left V 5 bases short and J 3 bases short, with 18 bases between.

This rearrangement joins TRBV11-3 to TRBJ2-3; a possible D gene is TRBD2 (5 bases). This clonotype was sampled from a man aged 55 to 70 who had recovered from COVID-19. Sequencing was carried out using PBMCs or T cells enriched from blood (not recorded which). The CDR3 DNA reads TGTGCCAGCAGCCAAATGGTGGTAAGGGAGACAGATACGCAGTATTTT. It encodes CASSQMVVRETDTQYF.